These 8 T cell receptor beta chains came from one sample sequenced in a study of cytomegalovirus exposure and HLA in healthy donors. Here immunoSEQ multiplex PCR was the method, and the copy in TCRdb shows in-frame clones only, minus some. This table has 150,000 to 200,000 clones, more than 70% appearing once. Source material: PBMCs. All receptors derive from a man between 25 and 39 years old in good health and CMV-seropositive.

This clone turned up a few times. V usage is TRBV23-1 and J usage is TRBJ1-5; D not certain. TRBV23-1 is identified as an open reading frame with a role that is uncertain. CDR3 length: 16 amino acids. The germline V and J ends were trimmed by 4 bases and 2 bases, with 15 bases remaining between them. Written as DNA, the CDR3 is TGCGCCAGCAGTCTCAATCGAGGGCAGGGCAATCAGCCCCAGCATTTT. Translated: CASSLNRGQGNQPQHF.

This clone was picked up one time. The chain has TRBV28 and TRBJ2-5, with a tentative D call TRBD2 (5 bases). The germline gives CDR1 MDHEN, CDR2 SYDVKM. V lost 2 bases and J lost 4, with 11 bases in between. This CDR3 region has 14 residues. The CDR3 nucleotides read TGTGCCAGCAGTTTAGCGGGTTTCGGAGAGACCCAGTACTTC. Translated, it gives CASSLAGFGETQYF.

The sample holds a few counts of this clone. This chain links TRBV18 with TRBJ1-5; possible D gene TRBD1, 6 bases. This CDR3 contains 14 residues. Germline V gives CDR1 KGHSH, CDR2 LQKENI. V was cut by 4 bases and J by 5 bases, with 12 bases left in between. As DNA, the CDR3 is TGTGCCAGCTCACTCCGGGACACTTATCAGCCCCAGCATTTT. It translates to CASSLRDTYQPQHF. The full variable domain, in which reference TRBV18 and TRBJ1-5 provide the parts outside the CDR3, is NAGVMQNPRHLVRRRGQEARLRCSPMKGHSHVYWYRQLPEEGLKFMVYLQKENIIDESGMPKERFSAEFPKEGPSILRIQQVVRGDSAAYFCASSLRDTYQPQHFGDGTRLSIL.

V usage is TRBV4-3 and J usage is TRBJ1-4; possible D gene TRBD1, 6 bases. The germline V and J ends were trimmed by 2 bases and 3 bases, with 16 bases remaining between them. There are 17 residues in the CDR3. In germline, CDR1 is LGHNA, CDR2 YSLEER. In DNA, the CDR3 is TGCGCCAGCAGCCAAACCCTTTACAGGGACGCTAATGAAAAACTGTTTTTT. It is translated as CASSQTLYRDANEKLFF.

V is TRBV6-4 and J is TRBJ1-2, with D uncertain. The CDR3 loop spans 14 amino acids. The V gene lost 6 bases and the J gene lost 2 bases, with 13 bases spanning the gap. Germline CDR1 is MRHNA and CDR2 is SNTAGT. This CDR3 reads CASREGPLNYGYTF. The CDR3 DNA follows: TGTGCCAGCAGGGAGGGTCCTCTCAACTATGGCTACACCTTC.

The chain couples TRBV13 to TRBJ2-7; D might be TRBD2 (6 bases). This CDR3 is 12 amino acids long. V was shortened by 8 bases and J by 1 base, with 9 bases between the two germline ends. Germline V CDR1 and CDR2: PRHDT, FYEKMQ (reference sequence). The CDR3 DNA reads TGTGCCAGCTCCGGGGGATCCTACGAGCAGTACTTC. Protein sequence: CASSGGSYEQYF.

This chain's CDR3 is CASSPTGGGDAEQYF. The CDR3 coding sequence is TGTGCCAGCTCACCGACAGGGGGCGGAGATGCCGAGCAGTACTTC. This rearrangement joins TRBV18 to TRBJ2-7, with 10 bases aligning to TRBD1. This CDR3 spans 15 amino acids. The J segment lost 6 bases and the V segment lost 3 bases, leaving 8 bases of the junction unmatched. CDR1 and CDR2 (germline): KGHSH, LQKENI.

The V and J genes are TRBV6-1 and TRBJ1-4; TRBD1 is a possible D gene (5 bases). Germline CDR1 is MNHNS and CDR2 is SASEGT. The CDR3 spans 14 residues. With 6 bases removed from V and 8 bases from J, the gap between germline ends came to 16 bases. The CDR3 reads CASRPFGGNEKLFF. The CDR3 coding sequence is TGTGCCAGCAGGCCATTTGGGGGGAACGAAAAACTGTTTTTT.